These 3 T cell receptor beta chains were sequenced from one sample in a study of T cell changes during pregnancy in multiple sclerosis. Sequencing was performed with immunoSEQ multiplex PCR; in TCRdb, only in-frame clones are kept and a portion is missing. Of 45,000 to 50,000 clones listed, 92% are singletons. This specimen was CD4+ T cells from peripheral blood mononuclear cells, taken in the second trimester of pregnancy. The source of these receptors is a female donor in good health, enrolled as a control in a pregnancy study.

The V and J genes are TRBV7-3 and TRBJ1-2; the match to TRBD1 covers 10 bases. The germline gives CDR1 SGHTA, CDR2 FQGTGA. V lost 5 bases, J lost 7 bases, and 4 bases stayed unmatched. The CDR3 loop spans 13 amino acids. Written as DNA, the CDR3 is TGTGCCAGCAGCCTCGGGACAGGGGTTGGCTACACCTTC. Its protein product is CASSLGTGVGYTF.

This chain uses TRBV5-4 with TRBJ2-2; D uncertain. Germline lookup yields CDR1 SGHNT and CDR2 YYREEE (reference sequence). Deletions cut 3 bases from V and 2 bases from J, with 20 bases between. The CDR3 loop spans 18 amino acids. The CDR3 spells CASSSLRGNMANTGELFF. The CDR3 DNA is TGTGCCAGCAGCTCCCTTAGAGGTAACATGGCCAACACCGGGGAGCTGTTTTTT.

The sample holds one count of this clone. This chain joins TRBV5-1 and TRBJ2-7; D call uncertain. This CDR3 region has 12 residues. The germline V and J ends were trimmed by 4 bases and 7 bases, with 12 bases remaining between them. Germline CDR1 reads SGHRS; CDR2 reads YFSETQ. CDR3 protein: CASSGSGPEQYF. In DNA form, the CDR3 reads TGCGCCAGCAGCGGTTCTGGGCCTGAGCAGTACTTC.